These 24 T cell receptor beta chains were sequenced from one sample in a study of OX40 agonist ivuxolimab in advanced cancers. Clones were read by immunoSEQ multiplex PCR, and TCRdb kept only the in-frame ones, dropping some. This sample has more than 45,000 clones, with approximately 91% found just once. The sequences come from CD4+ or CD8+ T cells sorted from blood, collected in a trial of the OX40 agonist ivuxolimab. The receptors were sampled from an adult with an advanced solid tumor such as melanoma, head and neck, liver or kidney cancer.

The chain has TRBV30 and TRBJ1-6; no clear D gene. The CDR3 is made up of 12 amino acids. Germline V lookup: CDR1 GTSNPN, CDR2 SVGIG (reference sequence). V was clipped by 3 bases and J by 5 bases, with 5 bases between them. For the CDR3, the DNA is TGTGCCTGGAGCCGAGATAATTCACCCCTCCACTTT. Residues: CAWSRDNSPLHF.

The chain uses TRBV4-1 and TRBJ2-2; perhaps D is TRBD1 or TRBD2 (5 bases each). V dropped 2 bases and J dropped 5 bases, with 9 bases sitting between them. From germline, CDR1 is MGHRA and CDR2 YSYEKL. CDR3 length equals 14 residues. The DNA of the CDR3 is TGCGCCAGCAGCCAATCAGAGGGGACCGGGGAGCTGTTTTTT. It specifies CASSQSEGTGELFF.

This clone was counted once. CDR3 region: CATQNTGLSGYTF. Here the CDR3 DNA reads TGTGCCACCCAAAACACAGGGCTCTCCGGCTACACCTTC. The chain joins TRBV5-6 to TRBJ1-2; D might be TRBD1 (6 bases). CDR3 length: 13 residues. Trimming stripped 9 bases from V and 8 bases from J, with 20 bases between. Germline V gives CDR1 SGHDT, CDR2 YYEEEE.

The chain joins TRBV28 to TRBJ2-7, with D possibly being TRBD1 or TRBD2 (5 bases each). The CDR3 extends over 11 amino acids. The ends were cut back, 6 bases at V and 5 bases at J, with 8 bases in the middle. From germline, CDR1 is MDHEN and CDR2 SYDVKM. CDR3 coding DNA: TGTGCCAGCAGCGGGACCCACGAGCAGTACTTC. This codes for CASSGTHEQYF.

This chain's CDR3 is CASSKGQGEFYEQYF. The DNA for the CDR3 is TGTGCCAGCAGTAAGGGACAGGGCGAATTCTACGAGCAGTACTTC. This chain links TRBV2 with TRBJ2-7, with 9 bases identical to TRBD1. This CDR3 is 15 amino acids long. The germline V gene encodes CDR1 SNHLY and CDR2 FYNNEI. J was trimmed by 3 bases and V by 5 bases; bases with no gene match: 8.

This chain uses TRBV5-1 with TRBJ2-3; TRBD1 or TRBD2 may be the D gene (5 bases each). CDR1 SGHRS and CDR2 YFSETQ come from the germline V gene. This CDR3 has 16 amino acids. Trimming removed 4 bases at V and 2 bases at J, with 17 bases between. The CDR3, as DNA: TGCGCCAGCAGCAGAGGGACGGAAGGATACACAGATACGCAGTATTTT. Encoded protein: CASSRGTEGYTDTQYF. The variable domain in full, with the rest retrieved from reference TRBV5-1 and TRBJ2-3, is KAGVTQTPRYLIKTRGQQVTLSCSPISGHRSVSWYQQTPGQGLQFLFEYFSETQRNKGNFPGRFSGRQFSNSRSEMNVSTLELGDSALYLCASSRGTEGYTDTQYFGPGTRLTVL.

This clone was observed a single time. The chain uses TRBV9 and TRBJ2-3; 13 positions match TRBD2. J was trimmed by 2 bases and V by 4 bases; bases with no gene match: 7. Germline V gene lookup returns CDR1 SGDLS and CDR2 YYNGEE. The CDR3 runs 17 residues. As DNA, the CDR3 is TGTGCCAGCAGCCTGCGGACTAGCGGGGGCCCCACAGATACGCAGTATTTT. It codes for CASSLRTSGGPTDTQYF.

J is TRBJ1-1 and V is TRBV6-5, with D uncertain. Trimming cost V 0 bases and J 9 bases, with 11 bases left between them. The CDR3 length is 13 residues. Germline lookup yields CDR1 MNHEY and CDR2 SVGAGI. CDR3 in DNA: TGTGCCAGCAGTTACTCGAATAATTTACAAGCTTTCTTT. As protein: CASSYSNNLQAFF.

V and J are TRBV5-1 and TRBJ2-6, with D tentatively TRBD2 (6 bases). V was shortened by 0 bases and J by 1 base, with 17 bases between the two germline ends. Germline V gene data show CDR1 as SGHRS and CDR2 as YFSETQ. This CDR3 has 19 amino acids. CDR3 sequence: CASSLAPQGGLSGANVLTF. DNA for the CDR3: TGCGCCAGCAGCTTGGCCCCCCAGGGAGGACTTTCTGGGGCCAACGTCCTGACTTTC.

V usage is TRBV5-4 and J usage is TRBJ2-5; 7 bases match TRBD2. J gave up 4 bases and V 0 bases, and 3 bases lay outside the gene matches. Germline CDR1 and CDR2: SGHNT and YYREEE (reference sequence). The CDR3 contains 14 residues. Here the CDR3 reads CASSLGGGAETQYF. CDR3 bases: TGTGCCAGCAGCTTGGGGGGGGGAGCAGAGACCCAGTACTTC. Using reference TRBV5-4 and TRBJ2-5 for the parts outside the CDR3, the full variable domain is ETGVTQSPTHLIKTRGQQVTLRCSSQSGHNTVSWYQQALGQGPQFIFQYYREEENGRGNFPPRFSGLQFPNYSSELNVNALELDDSALYLCASSLGGGAETQYFGPGTRLLVL.

The chain uses TRBV13 and TRBJ2-1; 10 bases are shared with TRBD2. The CDR3 length is 18 residues. Germline CDR1 is PRHDT and CDR2 is FYEKMQ (reference sequence). The ends lost 0 bases at V and 0 bases at J; junction bases unmatched: 5. CDR3 coding DNA: TGTGCCAGCAGCTTAGGAGGGCTAGCGGGGGCCTCCTACAATGAGCAGTTCTTC. This gives the protein CASSLGGLAGASYNEQFF.

The rearrangement joins TRBV7-9 to TRBJ2-1; 7 nucleotides match TRBD2. V lost 6 bases to trimming and J lost 1 base; unmatched junction nucleotides: 3. CDR1 is SEHNR, CDR2 FQNEAQ, per germline (reference sequence). This CDR3 spans 14 amino acids. The CDR3 sequence is CASSSSGSYNEQFF. CDR3 in DNA: TGTGCCAGCAGTTCTAGCGGTTCCTACAATGAGCAGTTCTTC.

The chain carries TRBV7-3 and TRBJ2-5; D remains unclear. Germline V gene lookup returns CDR1 SGHTA and CDR2 FQGTGA. Trimming took 1 base from V and 5 from J, leaving 8 bases between them. The CDR3 has 13 amino acids. This chain's CDR3 is CASSLSRWETQYF. The CDR3, as DNA: TGTGCCAGCAGCTTAAGCAGGTGGGAGACCCAGTACTTC.

The chain uses TRBV28 and TRBJ2-5, with D unclear. Germline assignment: CDR1 MDHEN and CDR2 SYDVKM. Trimming removed 1 base from V and 4 bases from J, with 19 bases in between. CDR3 size: 17 residues. CDR3 nucleotides: TGTGCCAGCAGTTTATCCCCCCTCAGGACCCTAAGAGAGACCCAGTACTTC. Its translation: CASSLSPLRTLRETQYF.

CDR3 protein: CASSLRELSYNEQFF. CDR3 in DNA: TGTGCCAGCAGCTTGCGGGAATTAAGCTACAATGAGCAGTTCTTC. V usage is TRBV7-9 and J usage is TRBJ2-1; D possibly corresponds to TRBD2 (6 bases). This CDR3 region has 15 residues. Trimming took 3 bases from V and 3 from J, leaving 12 bases between them. Germline V gene lookup returns CDR1 SEHNR and CDR2 FQNEAQ (reference sequence). The full variable domain, completed using reference TRBV7-9 and TRBJ2-1, is DTGVSQNPRHKITKRGQNVTFRCDPISEHNRLYWYRQTLGQGPEFLTYFQNEAQLEKSRLLSDRFSAERPKGSFSTLEIQRTEQGDSAMYLCASSLRELSYNEQFFGPGTRLTVL.

V is TRBV30 and J is TRBJ1-4, with D perhaps matching TRBD1 (5 bases). Germline V gives CDR1 GTSNPN, CDR2 SVGIG (reference sequence). The CDR3 runs 14 residues. Trimming shortened V by 4 bases and J by 6 bases, and 15 bases separated the two germline ends. In nucleotides, the CDR3 is TGTGCCTGGAAATCGGGGCGGAGCTATGAAAAACTGTTTTTT. Amino acids: CAWKSGRSYEKLFF.

This clone was recorded a few times. The rearrangement links TRBV7-3 to TRBJ2-3; perhaps TRBD1 as D (6 bases). The V gene lost 5 bases and the J gene lost 4 bases, with 16 bases spanning the gap. The CDR3 extends over 15 amino acids. CDR1 is SGHTA, CDR2 FQGTGA, per germline. The CDR3 protein is CASSTGLSEADTQYF. Here the CDR3 DNA reads TGTGCCAGCAGCACAGGGTTGAGTGAGGCAGATACGCAGTATTTT.

The chain combines TRBV5-1 with TRBJ2-7; 9 bases are shared with TRBD1. The germline CDR1 and CDR2 sequences are SGHRS and YFSETQ. The CDR3 is made up of 16 amino acids. Unmatched junction bases numbered 16, after V lost 5 bases and J lost 7 bases. Written as DNA, the CDR3 is TGCGCCAGCAGTTCCATTCCGGGACAGGGCAATGGTGAGCAGTACTTC. Its protein is CASSSIPGQGNGEQYF.

The V and J genes are TRBV7-2 and TRBJ2-5; D is ambiguous. Trimming removed 1 base at V and 5 bases at J, with 5 bases between. The germline gives CDR1 SGHTA, CDR2 FQGNSA. The CDR3 has 12 residues. CDR3 protein: CASSLDRETQYF. CDR3 bases: TGTGCCAGCAGCTTAGATCGGGAGACCCAGTACTTC.

The genes are TRBV5-1 and TRBJ2-7; D might be TRBD2 (6 bases). Trimming stripped 3 bases from V and 7 bases from J, with 11 bases between. Germline lookup yields CDR1 SGHRS and CDR2 YFSETQ. The CDR3 covers 12 residues. The DNA for the CDR3 is TGCGCCAGCAGCTATAGTAGCGGAGAGCAGTACTTC. Protein: CASSYSSGEQYF.

This chain uses TRBV18 with TRBJ2-5, with D possibly matching TRBD1 (6 bases). CDR3 size: 15 residues. The germline gives CDR1 KGHSH, CDR2 LQKENI. V was trimmed by 1 base and J by 5 bases, leaving 14 bases between them. CDR3 in amino acids: CASSPLPQGWETQYF. The CDR3 DNA follows: TGTGCCAGCTCACCACTTCCTCAGGGGTGGGAGACCCAGTACTTC.

V gene TRBV28 combines with J gene TRBJ2-2; the D gene is possibly TRBD2 (6 bases). This CDR3 has 15 amino acids. CDR1 MDHEN and CDR2 SYDVKM come from the germline V gene. Trimming cost V 4 bases and J 4 bases, with 13 bases left between them. For the CDR3, the DNA is TGTGCCAGCAGTTACCGGAGGGTGGGCACCGGGGAGCTGTTTTTT. It codes for CASSYRRVGTGELFF.

This chain links TRBV14 with TRBJ1-3, with D tentatively TRBD1 (6 bases). The CDR3 spans 15 residues. Germline V gives CDR1 SGHDN, CDR2 FVKESK. V was clipped by 4 bases and J by 0 bases, with 10 bases between them. The CDR3 coding sequence is TGTGCCAGCAGCCCCCAGGGGAGCTCTGGAAACACCATATATTTT. Encoded protein: CASSPQGSSGNTIYF.

The gene calls are TRBV28 and TRBJ1-6; D possibly corresponds to TRBD1 (6 bases). With 7 bases removed from V and 4 bases from J, the gap between germline ends came to 20 bases. The germline V gene has CDR1 MDHEN and CDR2 SYDVKM. This CDR3 is 17 amino acids long. This chain's CDR3 is CASTTPDGGLYNSPLHF. The CDR3 DNA reads TGTGCCAGCACCACCCCGGACGGGGGGCTGTATAATTCACCCCTCCACTTT.